These 16 T cell receptor beta chains came from one sample sequenced in a study of blood T cells in healthy people across ages. Then a second PCR, running about 7 to 11 cycles, was carried out with a sample-barcoded 5' primer and a J-beta primer mix. MiXCR was run by TCRdb on the 5' RACE reads, yielding one entry per CDR3 protein. The sample shows under 2,000,000 distinct CDR3 sequences, 49% of them seen only once. Sequenced sample: blood. These receptors originate from a woman between 40 and 50 years old in good health.

The V and J genes are TRBV7-8 and TRBJ2-1; the match to TRBD2 covers 10 bases. Germline V gene lookup returns CDR1 SGHVS and CDR2 FQNEAQ. The CDR3 is 17 residues long. The junction had 8 bases not matched to a gene; V was cut back by 1 base and J by 5 bases. As DNA, the CDR3 is TGTGCCAGCAGCTTAGGTCCGAGCGGGGGGGCGGACAATGAGCAGTTCTTC. It yields the protein CASSLGPSGGADNEQFF.

The chain joins TRBV7-9 to TRBJ2-1; D may be TRBD1 or TRBD2 (5 bases each). The tail of the sequence fits TRBJ2-7 better, so the J call may be wrong. CDR3 length: 20 amino acids. Germline CDR1 and CDR2: SEHNR and FQNEAQ (reference sequence). CDR3 region: CASSLPRDPSLGESYNEQYF. The CDR3 DNA reads TGTGCCAGCAGCTTACCCCGAGACCCTTCACTGGGGGAATCCTACAATGAGCAGTACTTC.

This clonotype was counted only a few times. The rearrangement joins TRBV6-2 or TRBV6-3 to TRBJ2-3; 9 nucleotides agree with TRBD2. The CDR3 loop spans 15 amino acids. V gave up 6 bases and J gave up 7 bases; unmatched junction bases: 11. CDR1 and CDR2 (germline): MNHEY, SVGEGT. CDR3 in DNA: TGTGCCAGCAGCGGGACTAGCCCTACACTCTATACGCAGTATTTT. Its protein is CASSGTSPTLYTQYF.

This chain joins TRBV7-9 and TRBJ2-2; 9 nucleotides match TRBD2. J lost 1 base, V lost 8 bases, and 11 bases had no gene match. The CDR3 is 17 residues long. The germline V gene encodes CDR1 SEHNR and CDR2 FQNEAQ (reference sequence). DNA of the CDR3: TGTGCCAGCCGCCCTGGGCCTAGCGGGGTGAACACCGGGGAGCTGTTTTTT. Its translation: CASRPGPSGVNTGELFF. Full variable domain (missing parts from reference TRBV7-9 and TRBJ2-2): DTGVSQNPRHKITKRGQNVTFRCDPISEHNRLYWYRQTLGQGPEFLTYFQNEAQLEKSRLLSDRFSAERPKGSFSTLEIQRTEQGDSAMYLCASRPGPSGVNTGELFFGEGSRLTVL.

With respect to this clonotype: One base away lies a much larger clone, so this may be a sequencing read error. The chain carries TRBV10-3 and TRBJ2-7; TRBD1 is a possible D gene (5 bases). Germline lookup yields CDR1 ENHRY and CDR2 SYGVKD. The CDR3 extends over 14 amino acids. V lost 2 bases and J 8 bases, leaving 16 bases between the germline ends. This chain's CDR3 is CAISEAGKGYKQYF. In DNA form, the CDR3 reads TGTGCCATCAGTGAGGCAGGGAAGGGGTACAAGCAGTACTTC.

The chain has TRBV28 and TRBJ2-2; D not resolved. With 9 bases removed from V and 5 bases from J, the gap between germline ends came to 7 bases. The CDR3 is made up of 11 amino acids. Germline values: CDR1 MDHEN, CDR2 SYDVKM. The CDR3 region has the DNA TGTGCCAGTGCCAAAACCGGGGAGCTGTTTTTT. Translation: CASAKTGELFF.

V is TRBV20-1 and J is TRBJ1-6, with unresolved D. Germline V gives CDR1 DFQATT, CDR2 SNEGSKA (reference sequence). V was cut by 3 bases and J by 9 bases, with 15 bases left in between. This CDR3 region has 14 residues. Here the CDR3 reads CSASSEPPSSPLHF. The DNA of the CDR3 is TGCAGTGCTAGTTCCGAACCGCCCAGTTCACCCCTCCACTTT.

V is TRBV20-1 and J is TRBJ2-1; D is ambiguous. CDR1 is DFQATT and CDR2 is SNEGSKA in the germline V gene (reference sequence). This CDR3 comprises 15 residues. With 4 bases removed from V and 5 bases from J, the gap between germline ends came to 18 bases. The CDR3 spells CSAKDLMGGNNEQFF. The CDR3 nucleotides read TGCAGTGCTAAAGATCTGATGGGTGGGAACAATGAGCAGTTCTTC.

This chain uses TRBV5-1 with TRBJ2-7; 8 bases fit TRBD1. There are 15 residues in the CDR3. In germline, CDR1 is SGHRS, CDR2 YFSETQ. J lost 5 bases, V lost 0 bases, and 7 bases had no gene match. The CDR3 DNA sequence: TGCGCCAGCAGCTTGGCCGCGGGACAGGTAAACGAGCAGTACTTC. Amino acid sequence: CASSLAAGQVNEQYF.

The V and J genes are TRBV24-1 and TRBJ1-2, with D possibly matching TRBD1 (5 bases). CDR1 is KGHDR and CDR2 is SFDVKD in the germline V gene. This CDR3 spans 17 amino acids. V shed 5 bases and J shed 3 bases, with 21 bases lying between them. CDR3 sequence: CATSGYTGTGDDYGYTF. CDR3 bases: TGTGCCACCAGTGGTTACACCGGGACGGGCGACGACTATGGCTACACCTTC.

The J gene is TRBJ2-1, the V gene TRBV5-1, with D possibly TRBD2 on 6 matching bases. Trimming removed 1 base from V and 6 bases from J, with 14 bases in between. The CDR3 sequence is 15 residues long. Germline V CDR1 and CDR2: SGHRS, YFSETQ. The CDR3 protein is CASSLRGGVGNEQFF. The CDR3 nucleotides read TGCGCCAGCAGCTTGAGGGGCGGGGTCGGCAATGAGCAGTTCTTC. The entire variable domain, with the rest obtained from reference TRBV5-1 and TRBJ2-1, is as follows: KAGVTQTPRYLIKTRGQQVTLSCSPISGHRSVSWYQQTPGQGLQFLFEYFSETQRNKGNFPGRFSGRQFSNSRSEMNVSTLELGDSALYLCASSLRGGVGNEQFFGPGTRLTVL.

The V gene is TRBV6-2 or TRBV6-3, the J gene TRBJ2-5; 8 nucleotides align to TRBD1. The CDR3 contains 15 residues. Germline lookup yields CDR1 MNHEY and CDR2 SVGEGT. The J segment lost 5 bases and the V segment lost 6 bases, leaving 11 bases of the junction unmatched. CDR3: CASSLQGVNGETQYF. CDR3 in DNA: TGTGCCAGCAGCCTACAGGGGGTGAATGGGGAGACCCAGTACTTC.

CDR3 nucleotide sequence: TGTGCCAGCACAAACGGACGGAACTATGGCTACACCTTC. It is translated as CASTNGRNYGYTF. This chain joins TRBV25-1 and TRBJ1-2; unclear D gene. This CDR3 spans 13 amino acids. V was cut by 7 bases and J by 2 bases, with 11 bases left in between. Germline V CDR1 and CDR2: MGHDK, SYGVNS.

V usage is TRBV5-4 and J usage is TRBJ2-5; a possible D gene is TRBD1 (6 bases). CDR3 size: 15 residues. Germline V gene lookup returns CDR1 SGHNT and CDR2 YYREEE (reference sequence). V was pared by 4 bases and J by 5 bases, with 18 bases between. CDR3 in amino acids: CASSLQGPLGETQYF. The CDR3 DNA is TGTGCCAGCAGCCTCCAGGGGCCGTTGGGGGAGACCCAGTACTTC.

The chain is built from TRBV5-1 and TRBJ2-1; D possibly corresponds to TRBD2 (6 bases). From germline, CDR1 is SGHRS and CDR2 YFSETQ. The CDR3 is 15 residues long. V dropped 3 bases and J dropped 4 bases, with 14 bases sitting between them. CDR3 amino acids: CASSSRVGTYNEQFF. CDR3 in DNA: TGCGCCAGCAGCTCCAGAGTAGGGACTTACAATGAGCAGTTCTTC. The full variable domain, completed using reference TRBV5-1 and TRBJ2-1, is KAGVTQTPRYLIKTRGQQVTLSCSPISGHRSVSWYQQTPGQGLQFLFEYFSETQRNKGNFPGRFSGRQFSNSRSEMNVSTLELGDSALYLCASSSRVGTYNEQFFGPGTRLTVL.

The chain uses TRBV12-3 or TRBV12-4 and TRBJ2-4; TRBD1 aligns across 7 bases. This CDR3 spans 15 amino acids. V gave up 5 bases and J gave up 0 bases; unmatched junction bases: 4. The CDR3: CASSRDSLAKNIQYF. DNA of the CDR3: TGTGCCAGCAGTCGGGACAGTCTAGCCAAAAACATTCAGTACTTC.